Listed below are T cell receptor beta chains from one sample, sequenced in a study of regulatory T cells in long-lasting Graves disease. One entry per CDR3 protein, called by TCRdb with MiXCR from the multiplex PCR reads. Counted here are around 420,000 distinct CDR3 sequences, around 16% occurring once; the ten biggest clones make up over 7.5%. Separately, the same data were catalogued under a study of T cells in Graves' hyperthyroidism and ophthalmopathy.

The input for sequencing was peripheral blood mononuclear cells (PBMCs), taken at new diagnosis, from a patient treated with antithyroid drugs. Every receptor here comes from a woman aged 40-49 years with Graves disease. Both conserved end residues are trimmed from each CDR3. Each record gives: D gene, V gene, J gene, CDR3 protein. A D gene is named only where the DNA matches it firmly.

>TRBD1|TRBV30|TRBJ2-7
AWFNPGTGIHEQY
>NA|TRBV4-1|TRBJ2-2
ASSKTSGELF
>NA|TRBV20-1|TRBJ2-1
SARNWGRAGGLGEQF
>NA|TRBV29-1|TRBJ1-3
SVVTGFSGNTIY
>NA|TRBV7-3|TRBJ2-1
ASSLSGNEQF
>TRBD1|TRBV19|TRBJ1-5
ASRRDRVLHQPQH
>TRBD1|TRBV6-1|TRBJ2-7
ASRGQGAPNYEQY
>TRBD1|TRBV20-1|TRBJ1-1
SASTGGDRNTEAF
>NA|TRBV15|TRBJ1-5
ATSPGPSNQPQH
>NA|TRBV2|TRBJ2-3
ASSELGHGTDTQY
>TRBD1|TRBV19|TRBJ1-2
ASTGQGPNYGYT
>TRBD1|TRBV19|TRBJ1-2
ASKEGADYGYT
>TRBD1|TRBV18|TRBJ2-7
ASSPRGQGWGSGYEQY
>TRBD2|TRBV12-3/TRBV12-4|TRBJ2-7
ASSYVFRGPGLAGGSPYEQY
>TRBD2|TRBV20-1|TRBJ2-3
SARAQAGGSRPDTQY
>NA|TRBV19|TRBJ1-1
ASSTSRVERNTEAF
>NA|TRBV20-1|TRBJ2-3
SASHLDSFTDTQY
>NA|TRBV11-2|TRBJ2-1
ASSLDGRYNEQF
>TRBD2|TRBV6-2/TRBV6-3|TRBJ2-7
ASRLAGAGPGREQY
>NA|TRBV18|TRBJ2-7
ASSPPSARGGEQY
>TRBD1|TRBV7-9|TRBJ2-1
ASSSPAGTGSYNEQF
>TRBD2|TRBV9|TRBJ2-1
ASSVGPSGANNEQF
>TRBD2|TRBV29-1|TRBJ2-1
SDLGGRNEQF
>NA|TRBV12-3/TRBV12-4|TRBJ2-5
ASSPAGAPGAQY
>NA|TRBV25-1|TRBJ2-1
ASSAVNYNEQF